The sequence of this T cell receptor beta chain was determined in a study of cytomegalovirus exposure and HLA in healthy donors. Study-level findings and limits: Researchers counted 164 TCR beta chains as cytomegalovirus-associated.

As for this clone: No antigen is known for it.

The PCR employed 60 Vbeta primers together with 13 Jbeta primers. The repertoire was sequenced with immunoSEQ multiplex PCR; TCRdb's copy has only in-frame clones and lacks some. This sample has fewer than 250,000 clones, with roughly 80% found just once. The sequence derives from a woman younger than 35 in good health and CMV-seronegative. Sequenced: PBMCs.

CDR3 DNA: TGTGCCAGCAGCTTGGATGGTGGGGCAGATAGCAATCAGCCCCAGCATTTT. It specifies CASSLDGGADSNQPQHF. The chain joins TRBV5-5 to TRBJ1-5; possibly TRBD1 for D (5 bases). CDR1 is SGHKS, CDR2 YYEKEE, per germline (reference sequence). The V end lost 0 bases, the J end lost 0 bases, and 13 bases lay between the germline ends. The CDR3 is made up of 17 amino acids.